This T cell receptor (beta chain) was retrieved from a study of CD8 T cells in Susac syndrome. From blood CD8+ and CD4+ T cells, the TCR beta chain was sequenced. Recently defined diagnostic criteria for definite or probable disease were fulfilled by Susac syndrome patients. Random hexamers were used to reverse transcribe roughly 0.45 to 1 ug of RNA. One entry per CDR3 protein, called by TCRdb with MiXCR from the immunoSEQ multiplex PCR reads. The data show under 200,000 distinct CDR3 sequences, with 90% to 95% seen just once and around 0.1% held by the top ten. CDR3 size: 11 residues. CDR1 is MNHEY and CDR2 is SVGAGI in the germline V gene. V dropped 8 bases and J dropped 7 bases, with 12 bases sitting between them.

Specimen: CD4+ T cells from PBMCs. The source is a human donor with Susac syndrome. The chain couples TRBV6-5 to TRBJ2-7; the D gene is possibly TRBD2 (6 bases). In DNA form, the CDR3 reads TGTGCCAGCGGCAACGGGAGAGAGCAGTACTTC. Its protein is CASGNGREQYF.